Listed below are T cell receptor beta chains from one sample, sequenced in a study of sequential checkpoint blockade in melanoma. This table comes from immunoSEQ multiplex PCR, and its TCRdb copy is limited to in-frame clones, with some not included. Of about 22,000 clones detected, 75% to 90% appear once; the ten largest clones hold about 27%. Sequenced here: CD8+ T cells sorted from blood (inferred from file names), sampled from a patient given nivolumab and ipilimumab in sequence. The receptors come from a human donor with melanoma. The CDR3 runs from the conserved cysteine through the conserved F or W. The order of the fields is J gene, clone size, CDR3 length, D gene, V gene, CDR3 DNA, CDR3 protein. D genes are given only for firm matches. Expanded clones get a size class; other rows say once, few or many, or leave the size out.

TRBJ2-7 - 14 - TRBV4-3 TGCGCCAGCAGCCGCCTGCAGGGGCCTTACGAGCAGTACTTC CASSRLQGPYEQYF
TRBJ2-7 - 14 TRBD1 TRBV5-6 TGTGCCAGCAGCTTGGTACAGGGGGTGGGCGAGCAGTACTTC CASSLVQGVGEQYF
TRBJ2-7 few 17 - TRBV5-6 TGTGCCAGCAGCCGGTCGGTAGCCTCTAACTTCCCTCACGAGCAGTACTTC CASSRSVASNFPHEQYF
TRBJ1-1 - 17 - TRBV19 TGTGCCAGTAGTATAGATTTCGGGACTCGGGGAGACACTGAAGCTTTCTTT CASSIDFGTRGDTEAFF
TRBJ1-1 - 15 - TRBV6-1 TGTGCCAGCAGTGAATGGGTGACAGGGAACACTGAAGCTTTCTTT CASSEWVTGNTEAFF
TRBJ1-5 few 18 TRBD1 TRBV5-8 TGTGCCAGCAGCCCGAAACCGGGACAGGGGTATAGCAATCAGCCCCAGCATTTT CASSPKPGQGYSNQPQHF
TRBJ2-5 once 19 TRBD2 TRBV7-9 TGTGCCAGCACCCTCCAGGGGGGGGCTAGCGGGACGGGTTGGCAGACCCAGTACTTC CASTLQGGASGTGWQTQYF
TRBJ2-7 - 15 TRBD2 TRBV27 TGTGCCAGCAGTCCCGGGACTAGCGGATCCAAGGAGCAGTACTTC CASSPGTSGSKEQYF
TRBJ2-7 - 14 - TRBV6-5 TGTGCCAGCAGCCTCATGACAGAAGCCTACGAGCAGTACTTC CASSLMTEAYEQYF
TRBJ2-7 - 15 TRBD1 TRBV7-2 TGTGCCAGCAGCTGGGCGGGACAGGGTCCGCGGGAGCAGTACTTC CASSWAGQGPREQYF
TRBJ2-7 - 14 TRBD1 TRBV27 TGTGCCAGCAGGCCGGACAGGGAGGTCTACGAGCAGTACTTC CASRPDREVYEQYF
TRBJ2-2 - 14 - TRBV5-4 TGTGCCAGCAGCACCCCGGACTGGCCAGGAGAGCTGTTTTTT CASSTPDWPGELFF
TRBJ2-3 - 16 TRBD2 TRBV13 TGTGCCAGCAGGCAAACACCTAGCGGTTGGGGAGATACGCAGTATTTT CASRQTPSGWGDTQYF
TRBJ2-2 - 15 TRBD2 TRBV7-9 TGTGCCAGCAGCCCCGGACTAGCCCCCACCGGGGAGCTGTTTTTT CASSPGLAPTGELFF
TRBJ2-7 once 15 TRBD1 TRBV5-4 TGTGCCAGCAGCTTAGACAGGGGTTGGGCCTACGAGCAGTACTTC CASSLDRGWAYEQYF
TRBJ1-1 - 13 - TRBV19 TGTGCCAGTAGTATGGGGGGACCCACTGAAGCTTTCTTT CASSMGGPTEAFF
TRBJ2-5 - 15 TRBD2 TRBV28 TGTGCCAGCAGCCCCGGGACTAGGTTTGGGGAGACCCAGTACTTC CASSPGTRFGETQYF
TRBJ2-7 medium-sized 12 - TRBV7-6 TGTGCCAGCAGCCCACAGGGCCACGAGCAGTACTTC CASSPQGHEQYF
TRBJ1-5 - 15 - TRBV6-1 TGTGCCAGCAGTCGGGCGGGTTATAGCAATCAGCCCCAGCATTTT CASSRAGYSNQPQHF
TRBJ2-7 - 12 TRBD2 TRBV29-1 TGCAGCGTCGAGACTAGCGTATACGAGCAGTACTTC CSVETSVYEQYF
TRBJ1-5 - 13 - TRBV4-1 TGCGCCAGTTCAAACAGGGTGAATCAGCCCCAGCATTTT CASSNRVNQPQHF
TRBJ2-7 once 14 - TRBV9 TGTGCCAGCAGCGTAGCTTCGCCTGGCCACGAGCAGTACTTC CASSVASPGHEQYF
TRBJ1-5 - 18 TRBD1 TRBV27 TGTGCCAGCAGTCCGAGGGGCCTGGGACAGGGGGGAAATCAGCCCCAGCATTTT CASSPRGLGQGGNQPQHF
TRBJ2-5 - 14 TRBD2 TRBV29-1 TGCAGCGTTGGCCAGCGGGGGGGCCAAGAGACCCAGTACTTC CSVGQRGGQETQYF
TRBJ2-7 - 16 TRBD1 TRBV7-8 TGTGCCAGCAGCTTAGGCCCGGGACAGGGAACCTACGAGCAGTACTTC CASSLGPGQGTYEQYF
TRBJ2-1 - 17 TRBD1 TRBV7-8 TGTGCCAGCAGCCCGGCGTCAGGGGGCCTGTCCTACAATGAGCAGTTCTTC CASSPASGGLSYNEQFF
TRBJ1-1 few 11 - TRBV7-9 TGTGCCAGCAGCTTTGGATCAGGAGCTTTCTTT CASSFGSGAFF
TRBJ2-1 few 16 TRBD2 TRBV4-3 TGCGCCAGCAGCCAAGATGCGGGGGGCTCCTACAATGAGCAGTTCTTC CASSQDAGGSYNEQFF
TRBJ1-2 - 14 - TRBV4-1 TGCGCCAGCAGCCAGAGTGGGGGGGTCTATGGCTACACCTTC CASSQSGGVYGYTF
TRBJ2-7 few 12 - TRBV5-4 TGTGCCAGCAGCTTGTTTGCGCACGAGCAGTACTTC CASSLFAHEQYF
TRBJ1-1 - 12 - TRBV13 TGTGCCAGCAGCTTATGGGGGCCTGAAGCTTTCTTT CASSLWGPEAFF
TRBJ1-1 - 15 TRBD1 TRBV4-3 TGCGCCAGCAGCCATGGCCGGGACAGTTATCCTGAAGCTTTCTTT CASSHGRDSYPEAFF
TRBJ1-5 - 15 - TRBV2 TGTGCCAGCAGGAGGGCCCCTGGCGGCAATCAGCCCCAGCATTTT CASRRAPGGNQPQHF
TRBJ2-7 few 13 - TRBV7-8 TGTGCCAGCAGCTCGACCCATCCTAGTGAGCAGTACTTC CASSSTHPSEQYF
TRBJ2-7 - 12 - TRBV29-1 TGCAGCGTTGAAGATCTATCCTACGAGCAGTACTTC CSVEDLSYEQYF
TRBJ2-5 - 13 TRBD1 TRBV6-5 TGTGCCAGCAGTTACGACAGGGAAGAGACCCAGTACTTC CASSYDREETQYF
TRBJ2-7 - 14 - TRBV10-1 TGCGCCAGCAGTGAGGACAACTCCTTTTACGAGCAGTACTTC CASSEDNSFYEQYF
TRBJ1-5 - 14 - TRBV14 TGTGCCAGCAGCCAAGGGGGAGGCAATCAGCCCCAGCATTTT CASSQGGGNQPQHF
TRBJ2-7 - 15 - TRBV7-6 TGTGCCAGCAGCTTAGCCAGCGGATCCTCCTACGAGCAGTACTTC CASSLASGSSYEQYF
TRBJ1-5 - 15 TRBD1 TRBV30 TGTGCCTGGAGTTGGGACAGTTCGGCGGGTCAGCCCCAGCATTTT CAWSWDSSAGQPQHF
TRBJ2-2 few 17 TRBD2 TRBV2 TGTGCCAGCACGTGGCTAGCGGGGGAGAGTCACACCGGGGAGCTGTTTTTT CASTWLAGESHTGELFF
TRBJ1-1 few 13 - TRBV14 TGTGCCAGCAGCCAAGACCGGGGCACTGAAGCTTTCTTT CASSQDRGTEAFF
TRBJ2-7 once 13 - TRBV5-7 TGTGCCAGCAGCTTGGCGCAGGCTTACGAGCAGTACTTC CASSLAQAYEQYF
TRBJ2-7 - 14 TRBD1 TRBV4-3 TGCGCCAGCAGCCGCCTGACAGGGACCTACGAGCAGTACTTC CASSRLTGTYEQYF
TRBJ1-5 medium-sized 15 TRBD1 TRBV19 TGTGCCAGTAAACCGGACAGGGTCGGCAATCAGCCCCAGCATTTT CASKPDRVGNQPQHF
TRBJ2-5 - 11 - TRBV12-1 TGTGCCAGCAGCCTTCGGGAGACCCAGTACTTC CASSLRETQYF
TRBJ2-1 - 11 - TRBV5-6 TGTGCCAGCAGCAAGGAGGGTGAGCAGTTCTTC CASSKEGEQFF
TRBJ1-1 once 16 TRBD1 TRBV27 TGTGCCAGCAGTCCAAGTACAGGGGAAGCGAACACTGAAGCTTTCTTT CASSPSTGEANTEAFF
TRBJ1-2 - 16 TRBD1 TRBV4-3 TGCGCCAGCAGCCAAGAATGGCAGGGGGCCCACTATGGCTACACCTTC CASSQEWQGAHYGYTF
TRBJ2-4 - 16 TRBD2 TRBV29-1 TGCAGCGTTGCAGGGACTAGCGGGGGAGAGGGTAACATTCAGTACTTC CSVAGTSGGEGNIQYF
TRBJ1-1 - 14 TRBD1 TRBV28 TGTGCCAGCAGTTTTTCAGGGGGCGGAGGTGAAGCTTTCTTT CASSFSGGGGEAFF
TRBJ1-1 - 14 TRBD1 TRBV9 TGTGCCAGCAGCGTTTTTCAGGGGGCGACTGAAGCTTTCTTT CASSVFQGATEAFF
TRBJ2-7 - 12 TRBD2 TRBV5-4 TGTGCCAGCAGCCTCGGGAGGAACGAGCAGTACTTC CASSLGRNEQYF
TRBJ2-3 - 14 - TRBV27 TGTGCCAGCAGTTTTGCGGGGCGCACAGATACGCAGTATTTT CASSFAGRTDTQYF
TRBJ2-1 - 15 TRBD1 TRBV9 TGTGCCAGCAGCCAAGACGGGACAGGGGGGCATGAGCAGTTCTTC CASSQDGTGGHEQFF
TRBJ2-7 - 14 - TRBV10-3 TGTGCCATCAGGGAGATAGAGGGCCGCTACGAGCAGTACTTC CAIREIEGRYEQYF
TRBJ2-6 - 19 - TRBV2 TGTGCCAGCAGTGAGACCGGACTTTCCTTCGACTCTGGGGCCAACGTCCTGACTTTC CASSETGLSFDSGANVLTF
TRBJ2-7 - 14 TRBD1 TRBV27 TGTGCCAGCAGCCCTAAAAGACAGGGGCACGAGCAGTACTTC CASSPKRQGHEQYF
TRBJ1-5 once 14 - TRBV19 TGTGCCAGTAGTCGCCGACAGAGTAATCAGCCCCAGCATTTT CASSRRQSNQPQHF